This T cell receptor (beta chain) was documented in a study of blood T cell repertoires in COVID-19. Study-wide context: Samples came from the United States, Italy and Spain, spanning acute and convalescent COVID-19. PBMCs, B-cell-depleted T cells, or T cells were the source of the cDNA or gDNA that made up the material.

Generated by immunoSEQ multiplex PCR, the TCRdb table keeps only in-frame clones and is missing some. The sample contains about 360,000 clones, 65% to 85% of which appear only once. This CDR3 region has 11 residues. Germline V gene sequence: CDR1 MDHEN, CDR2 SYDVKM. V was pared by 7 bases and J by 5 bases, with 1 base of the junction left unmatched. This clone was recorded at least ten times. V gene TRBV28 combines with J gene TRBJ2-5; the match to TRBD2 covers 7 bases. The sequencing sample was made of peripheral blood. The clonotype was recovered from a man younger than 40 with active or convalescent COVID-19. DNA of the CDR3: TGTGCCAGCACCGGGGGGGAGACCCAGTACTTC. Protein sequence: CASTGGETQYF.